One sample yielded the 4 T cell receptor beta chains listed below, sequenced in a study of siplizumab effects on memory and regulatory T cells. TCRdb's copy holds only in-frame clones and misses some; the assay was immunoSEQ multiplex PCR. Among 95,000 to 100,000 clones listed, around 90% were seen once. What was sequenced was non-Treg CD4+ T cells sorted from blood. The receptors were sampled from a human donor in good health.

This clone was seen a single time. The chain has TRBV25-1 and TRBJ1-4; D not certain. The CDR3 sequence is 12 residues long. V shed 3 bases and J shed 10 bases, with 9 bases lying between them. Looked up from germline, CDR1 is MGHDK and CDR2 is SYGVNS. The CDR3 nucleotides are TGTGCCAGCAGTGAGAATCTGGGAAAACTGTTTTTT. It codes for CASSENLGKLFF.

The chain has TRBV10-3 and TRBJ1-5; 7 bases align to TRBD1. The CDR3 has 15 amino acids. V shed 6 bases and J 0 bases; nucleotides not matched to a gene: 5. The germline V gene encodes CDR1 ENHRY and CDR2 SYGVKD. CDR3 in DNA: TGTGCCATCAGCGAGAGACAGGGTAGCAATCAGCCCCAGCATTTT. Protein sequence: CAISERQGSNQPQHF.

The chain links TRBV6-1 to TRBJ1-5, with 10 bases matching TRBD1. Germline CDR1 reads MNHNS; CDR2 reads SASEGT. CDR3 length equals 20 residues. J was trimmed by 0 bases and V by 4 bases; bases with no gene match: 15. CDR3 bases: TGTGCCAGCAGTGTCGGGACAGGGGCGTCCGTACCATATAGCAATCAGCCCCAGCATTTT. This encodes CASSVGTGASVPYSNQPQHF.

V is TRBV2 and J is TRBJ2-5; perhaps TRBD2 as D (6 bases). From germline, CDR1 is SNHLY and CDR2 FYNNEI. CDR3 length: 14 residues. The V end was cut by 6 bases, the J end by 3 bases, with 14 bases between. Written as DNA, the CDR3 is TGTGCCAGCAGAAAACTAGCAGAAGAAGAGACCCAGTACTTC. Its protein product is CASRKLAEEETQYF.